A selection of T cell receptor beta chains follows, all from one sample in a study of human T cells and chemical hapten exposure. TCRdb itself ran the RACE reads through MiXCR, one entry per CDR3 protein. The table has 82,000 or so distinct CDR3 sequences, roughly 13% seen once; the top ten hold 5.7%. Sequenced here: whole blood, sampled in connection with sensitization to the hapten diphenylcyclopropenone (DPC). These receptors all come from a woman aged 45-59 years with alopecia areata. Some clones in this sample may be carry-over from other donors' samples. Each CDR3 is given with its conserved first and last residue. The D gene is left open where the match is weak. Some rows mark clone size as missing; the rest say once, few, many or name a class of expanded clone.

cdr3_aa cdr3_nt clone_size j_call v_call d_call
CASGDKGASTDTQYF TGCGCCAGCGGTGACAAGGGGGCTAGCACAGATACGCAGTATTTT . TRBJ2-3 TRBV5-1 TRBD1
CASLRDIGFYEQYF TGTGCCAGTTTAAGGGACATTGGATTCTACGAGCAGTACTTC . TRBJ2-7 TRBV6-2/TRBV6-3 .
CSVATGTSGPTSTDTQYF TGCAGTGTCGCCACCGGGACTAGCGGGCCAACTAGCACAGATACGCAGTATTTT . TRBJ2-3 TRBV20-1 TRBD2
CASSQRATSGKGYNEQFF TGCGCCAGCAGCCAAAGAGCCACTAGCGGGAAAGGGTACAATGAGCAGTTCTTC . TRBJ2-1 TRBV4-1 TRBD2
CSASSGRGNQPQHF TGCAGTGCTAGTTCGGGCCGGGGCAATCAGCCCCAGCATTTT few TRBJ1-5 TRBV20-1 .
CSARPFGTSGRETQYF TGCAGTGCTAGACCATTCGGGACTAGCGGGCGAGAGACCCAGTACTTC few TRBJ2-5 TRBV20-1 TRBD2
CAISYSAADTQYF TGTGCCATCAGTTACAGTGCGGCAGATACGCAGTATTTT few TRBJ2-3 TRBV10-3 .
CASSQFLTGGQPQHF TGTGCCAGCAGCCAGTTCTTGACCGGGGGCCAGCCCCAGCATTTT many TRBJ1-5 TRBV3-1 .
CASSVGTSGRMGEQYF TGTGCCAGCAGCGTAGGGACTAGCGGGAGGATGGGTGAGCAGTACTTC few TRBJ2-7 TRBV9 TRBD2
CASSLGGVGSTDTQYF TGTGCCAGCAGTTTGGGAGGAGTGGGCAGCACAGATACGCAGTATTTT many TRBJ2-3 TRBV12-3/TRBV12-4 .
CAISGVDYGYTF TGTGCCATCAGTGGGGTGGACTATGGCTACACCTTC . TRBJ1-2 TRBV10-3 .
CASSRGGSFYNEQFF TGTGCCAGCAGCCGGGGCGGTTCCTTTTACAATGAGCAGTTCTTC many TRBJ2-1 TRBV6-5 .
CASRATSGRSYNEQFF TGTGCCAGCAGGGCGACTAGCGGGAGATCCTACAATGAGCAGTTCTTC . TRBJ2-1 TRBV2 TRBD2
CASSPGSPTYEQYF TGTGCCAGCAGCCCAGGGTCCCCCACCTACGAGCAGTACTTC . TRBJ2-7 TRBV12-3/TRBV12-4 .
CASSQDLGGTGRNEQFF TGTGCCAGCAGCCAAGACCTGGGCGGGACAGGGAGGAATGAGCAGTTCTTC few TRBJ2-1 TRBV3-1 TRBD1
CASISETGELFF TGCGCCAGCATCTCAGAGACCGGGGAGCTGTTTTTT . TRBJ2-2 TRBV5-1 .
CASSGRSGRNIYEQYF TGTGCCAGCAGTGGGAGGAGCGGGAGAAATATTTACGAGCAGTACTTC few TRBJ2-7 TRBV28 TRBD2
CSARDRDYGTGF TGCAGTGCTAGAGATCGGGACTATGGGACCGGTTTC . TRBJ1-2 TRBV20-1 .
CSARRSGRPDTQYF TGCAGTGCTAGAAGGAGCGGGAGACCAGATACGCAGTATTTT . TRBJ2-3 TRBV20-1 TRBD2
CASSFIQGAGNIQYF TGTGCCAGCAGCTTTATCCAGGGCGCGGGAAACATTCAGTACTTC few TRBJ2-4 TRBV7-2 .
CASRLSGQNTEAFF TGTGCCAGCAGGCTATCGGGACAGAACACTGAAGCTTTCTTT many TRBJ1-1 TRBV12-3/TRBV12-4 .
CSARVGGSGTTDTQYF TGCAGTGCTAGAGTGGGCGGTAGCGGTACCACAGATACGCAGTATTTT few TRBJ2-3 TRBV20-1 .
CAWSRGPPPQHF TGTGCCTGGAGTCGTGGGCCGCCGCCCCAGCATTTT many TRBJ1-5 TRBV30 .
CASSSDGTSGRYGELFF TGTGCCAGCAGCTCAGACGGGACTAGCGGGCGGTATGGGGAGCTGTTTTTT few TRBJ2-2 TRBV7-2 TRBD2
CASSPWGGSLSGNTIYF TGTGCCAGCAGCCCCTGGGGAGGGTCGCTCTCTGGAAACACCATATATTTT few TRBJ1-3 TRBV7-9 .
CSARAVAGGRYNEQFF TGCAGTGCTAGAGCGGTAGCGGGAGGCCGCTACAATGAGCAGTTCTTC few TRBJ2-1 TRBV20-1 TRBD2
CASAGVRSYNEQFF TGTGCCAGTGCGGGAGTCAGGTCCTACAATGAGCAGTTCTTC . TRBJ2-1 TRBV6-1 TRBD2
CASSPDRLNTEAFF TGTGCCAGCAGCCCAGACAGATTGAACACTGAAGCTTTCTTT . TRBJ1-1 TRBV9 .
CSVDTDRLKAFF TGCAGCGTTGACACAGACAGGTTAAAAGCTTTCTTT many TRBJ1-1 TRBV29-1 .
CASSPGLEPPTQETQYF TGCGCCAGCAGCCCGGGACTCGAACCACCCACACAAGAGACCCAGTACTTC . TRBJ2-5 TRBV5-1 .
CSVEPQIHTQYF TGCAGCGTTGAACCCCAGATCCATACGCAGTATTTT many TRBJ2-3 TRBV29-1 .
CSATGVGKHYTF TGCAGTGCTACGGGGGTAGGGAAACACTACACCTTC few TRBJ1-2 TRBV20-1 .
CASSDVPGFHGYTF TGTGCCAGCAGTGATGTGCCAGGGTTTCATGGCTACACCTTC many TRBJ1-2 TRBV25-1 .
CSVERQGGITDTQYF TGCAGCGTTGAAAGACAGGGAGGTATCACAGATACGCAGTATTTT . TRBJ2-3 TRBV29-1 .
CASRRNPGLSTEQYF TGTGCCAGCAGACGGAACCCGGGCTTATCGACGGAGCAGTACTTC . TRBJ2-7 TRBV6-1 .
CASRLVGVSSYEQYF TGTGCCAGCAGGTTGGTTGGGGTGAGCTCCTACGAGCAGTACTTC few TRBJ2-7 TRBV28 .
CASSPAAGPHSGNTIYF TGTGCCAGCAGTCCCGCCGCAGGACCGCACTCTGGAAACACCATATATTTT . TRBJ1-3 TRBV6-5 .
CASSRDGTSGIYEQYF TGTGCCAGCAGCCGAGACGGGACTAGCGGGATCTACGAGCAGTACTTC few TRBJ2-7 TRBV5-4 TRBD2
CSVYGPGLANTDTQYF TGCAGTGTCTACGGGCCAGGACTAGCAAACACAGATACGCAGTATTTT many TRBJ2-3 TRBV20-1 TRBD2
CASSADRASSYNSPLHF TGTGCCAGCAGCGCCGACAGGGCCAGCTCCTATAATTCACCCCTCCACTTT . TRBJ1-6 TRBV5-5 TRBD1
CAWSVQGANTIYF TGTGCCTGGAGTGTACAGGGTGCAAACACCATATATTTT many TRBJ1-3 TRBV30 .
CSVGVANYNEQFF TGCAGCGTTGGTGTGGCGAATTACAATGAGCAGTTCTTC many TRBJ2-1 TRBV29-1 .
CASSSRTDVETQYF TGTGCCAGCAGCTCGCGGACAGATGTTGAGACCCAGTACTTC . TRBJ2-5 TRBV11-1 .
CASSEALAGGTDTQYF TGTGCCAGCAGTGAAGCACTAGCGGGGGGAACAGATACGCAGTATTTT few TRBJ2-3 TRBV6-1 TRBD2
CASSLDGTANQPQHF TGTGCCAGCAGCTTAGACGGGACCGCCAATCAGCCCCAGCATTTT few TRBJ1-5 TRBV7-9 .
CSVIDRGGNQPQHF TGCAGCGTTATCGACAGGGGCGGCAATCAGCCCCAGCATTTT many TRBJ1-5 TRBV29-1 TRBD1
CASSQDTLLETQYF TGTGCCAGCAGCCAAGATACGCTCTTGGAGACCCAGTACTTC . TRBJ2-5 TRBV3-1 .
CASSVDTSGRYSYEQYF TGTGCCAGCAGCGTAGATACTAGCGGGAGGTACTCCTACGAGCAGTACTTC many TRBJ2-7 TRBV9 TRBD2
CASSESRAQGTEAFF TGTGCCAGCAGTGAAAGCAGGGCCCAGGGCACTGAAGCTTTCTTT . TRBJ1-1 TRBV2 .
CASRLGTSEETQYF TGTGCCAGCAGATTAGGGACTAGCGAAGAGACCCAGTACTTC few TRBJ2-5 TRBV5-4 TRBD2
CASSSPGTGPGGDEKLFF TGTGCCAGCAGTTCCCCCGGGACAGGACCGGGAGGAGACGAAAAACTGTTTTTT . TRBJ1-4 TRBV12-3/TRBV12-4 TRBD1
CASSPTSTDTQYF TGTGCCAGCAGCCCCACAAGCACAGATACGCAGTATTTT . TRBJ2-3 TRBV9 .
CASSITGLAGPYSYEQYF TGTGCCAGTAGTATTACGGGACTAGCGGGTCCCTACTCCTACGAGCAGTACTTC few TRBJ2-7 TRBV19 TRBD2
CASTPLAGGSNTGELFF TGTGCCAGCACCCCACTAGCGGGAGGGTCGAACACCGGGGAGCTGTTTTTT many TRBJ2-2 TRBV6-1 TRBD2